The 21 T cell receptor beta chains below all came from one sample that was sequenced in a study of T cells in Graves' hyperthyroidism and ophthalmopathy (dated by TCRdb to between 2018 and 2021). Library generation was performed with multiplex PCR. Sequencing was carried out with an Illumina HiSeq 2000. Amplification of TCR beta CDR3 regions was carried out from RNA transcripts. A first-round RT-PCR of the TCR CDR3 used the HTBI primer set with the Qiagen OneStep RT-PCR kit. TCRdb cleaned the public reads at Q25 with fastp, built clones with MiXCR and kept in-frame beta chains. Rows matching on CDR3 protein sequence are summarized as one entry with the most common DNA and genes. This sample comprises 650,000 to 750,000 distinct CDR3 sequences, 13% to 15% of them detected only once. Roughly 10% of the sample is in the top ten clones. The sample was blood. The source is a woman aged 18-30 years with Graves' hyperthyroidism.

This clonotype was counted at least ten times. The V gene is TRBV28, the J gene TRBJ1-1; 7 nucleotides line up with TRBD1. The V and J ends lost 1 base and 2 bases, in that order; junction bases with no gene match: 4. The CDR3 runs 15 residues. Germline CDR1 reads MDHEN; CDR2 reads SYDVKM. CDR3 residues: CASSLYRTGNTEAFF. The CDR3 DNA is TGTGCCAGCAGTTTATACCGGACAGGCAACACTGAAGCTTTCTTT.

This clonotype was seen repeatedly, ten times or more. The chain has TRBV9 and TRBJ2-1, with TRBD1 identical over 8 bases. The ends lost 3 bases at V and 5 bases at J; junction bases unmatched: 7. The V gene's germline CDR1 is SGDLS and CDR2 YYNGEE. This CDR3 contains 15 residues. CDR3 sequence: CASSAGQAANNEQFF. DNA of the CDR3: TGTGCCAGCAGCGCGGGACAGGCCGCGAACAATGAGCAGTTCTTC.

This clonotype was detected only a few times. The CDR3 DNA is TGTGCCAGCAGCCACGTCTCGGGGCGGCAGTACTTC. Amino acid sequence: CASSHVSGRQYF. The chain has TRBV16 and TRBJ2-7; D could derive from TRBD1 or TRBD2 (5 bases each). This CDR3 comprises 12 residues. CDR1 is KGHSY and CDR2 is FQNENV in the germline V gene. V was shortened by 3 bases and J by 9 bases, with 12 bases between the two germline ends.

Many counts were recorded for this clonotype. The rearrangement links TRBV11-2 to TRBJ2-2, with a tentative D call TRBD2 (7 bases). CDR3 length: 16 amino acids. Germline CDR1 is SGHAT and CDR2 is FQNNGV. V was pared by 1 base and J by 5 bases, with 14 bases between. CDR3 loop: CASSLGWGGATGELFF. The CDR3 DNA sequence: TGTGCCAGCAGCTTAGGATGGGGGGGCGCGACCGGGGAGCTGTTTTTT.

This clonotype was recorded at least ten times. The chain carries TRBV28 and TRBJ2-2; D not certain. Trimming shortened V by 5 bases and J by 4 bases, and 20 bases separated the two germline ends. Germline V gives CDR1 MDHEN, CDR2 SYDVKM. The length of the CDR3 is 17 residues. The CDR3 bases are TGTGCCAGCAGTCCCCTCAGTGTCCAGCGCGGCACCGGGGAGCTGTTTTTT. It specifies CASSPLSVQRGTGELFF.

This clonotype showed up just a few times. The chain is built from TRBV27 and TRBJ1-5; the D gene is possibly TRBD1 (5 bases). This CDR3 comprises 17 residues. CDR1 and CDR2 (germline): MNHEY, SMNVEV (reference sequence). Deletions cut 5 bases from V and 0 bases from J, with 17 bases between. The CDR3 loop is CASSPLGGRDSNQPQHF. DNA of the CDR3: TGTGCCAGCAGTCCCCTGGGGGGAAGGGATAGCAATCAGCCCCAGCATTTT.

This clonotype was seen a handful of times. The rearrangement links TRBV4-1 to TRBJ1-6; TRBD1 aligns across 9 bases. Germline CDR1 reads MGHRA; CDR2 reads YSYEKL. This CDR3 contains 15 residues. V lost 2 bases to trimming and J lost 8 bases; unmatched junction nucleotides: 4. CDR3 sequence reads: CASSQRTGDYSPLHF. The CDR3 coding sequence is TGCGCCAGCAGCCAACGGACAGGGGACTATTCACCCCTCCACTTT.

Ten or more counts support this clonotype. The rearrangement joins TRBV12-3 or TRBV12-4 to TRBJ1-1; no clear D gene. CDR3 size: 13 residues. The V and J ends lost 2 bases and 4 bases respectively, with 8 bases between them. The CDR3 coding sequence is TGTGCCAGCAGTTTACAAGGTACCACTGAAGCTTTCTTT. It encodes CASSLQGTTEAFF.

This clonotype was seen repeatedly, ten times or more. This rearrangement joins TRBV12-5 to TRBJ2-7, with TRBD1 matching 8 bases. From germline, CDR1 is LGHNT and CDR2 FRNRAP. V lost 1 base and J lost 2; bases outside the gene matches: 7. CDR3 length equals 16 residues. The CDR3 loop reads CASGLAGTGEPYEQYF. The CDR3 DNA reads TGTGCTAGTGGTTTGGCCGGGACAGGAGAGCCCTACGAGCAGTACTTC.

This clonotype was picked up a small number of times. The chain carries TRBV6-1 and TRBJ2-3; 8 bases map to TRBD2. The CDR3 has 15 amino acids. CDR1 and CDR2 from the germline V gene are MNHNS and SASEGT. Unmatched junction bases numbered 4, after V lost 3 bases and J lost 2 bases. The CDR3 is CASSEHGGDTDTQYF. The CDR3, as DNA: TGTGCCAGCAGTGAGCACGGGGGGGACACAGATACGCAGTATTTT.

This sequence joins TRBV20-1 and TRBJ1-1, with a weak D call TRBD1 (5 bases). Germline-derived CDR1 and CDR2 are DFQATT and SNEGSKA (reference sequence). The V end was cut by 0 bases, the J end by 3 bases, with 17 bases between. There are 16 residues in the CDR3. The CDR3 nucleotides are TGCAGTGCTAGAGATTCCCAAAGGGGAACCGACACTGAAGCTTTCTTT. Amino acids: CSARDSQRGTDTEAFF.

The chain links TRBV20-1 to TRBJ2-2; D gene ambiguous. V lost 3 bases and J lost 7, with 21 bases in between. Germline CDR1 DFQATT, CDR2 SNEGSKA (reference sequence). The CDR3 extends over 16 amino acids. The CDR3 is CSARPGFDVLGGELFF. CDR3 sequence (DNA): TGCAGTGCTAGGCCCGGGTTCGACGTACTTGGCGGGGAGCTGTTTTTT.

This chain links TRBV28 with TRBJ2-3; the D is unclear. The V end lost 3 bases, the J end lost 6 bases, and 10 bases lay between the germline ends. CDR1 is MDHEN, CDR2 SYDVKM, per germline. The CDR3 contains 13 residues. Here the CDR3 DNA reads TGTGCCAGCAGTTTGGGATCATTGGATACGCAGTATTTT. It translates to CASSLGSLDTQYF.

This clonotype appeared many times. The rearrangement links TRBV28 to TRBJ2-3; D ambiguous. The CDR3 spans 17 residues. Germline CDR1 and CDR2: MDHEN and SYDVKM. The ends were cut back, 5 bases at V and 0 bases at J, with 18 bases in the middle. The CDR3 loop is CASSTEKTTSSTDTQYF. The CDR3 nucleotides read TGTGCCAGCAGTACCGAGAAGACGACTTCTAGCACAGATACGCAGTATTTT.

This CDR3 is CASSPPGGGGGNTEAFF. CDR3 DNA: TGTGCCAGCAGTCCCCCCGGGGGGGGAGGGGGGAACACTGAAGCTTTCTTT. V usage is TRBV6-1 and J usage is TRBJ1-1; TRBD1 might be the D (6 bases). The CDR3 contains 17 residues. Trimming shortened V by 5 bases and J by 1 base, and 20 bases separated the two germline ends. Per germline, CDR1 MNHNS and CDR2 SASEGT.

J is TRBJ1-1 and V is TRBV14; no firm D call. This CDR3 region has 15 residues. Germline V lookup: CDR1 SGHDN, CDR2 FVKESK. Trimming pared 4 bases from V and 2 bases from J, leaving 14 bases between. This chain's CDR3 is CASSPITQENTEAFF. The CDR3 bases are TGTGCCAGCAGCCCGATTACGCAGGAAAACACTGAAGCTTTCTTT.

This clonotype has a count of ten or more. J is TRBJ2-7 and V is TRBV28, with 7 bases fitting TRBD1. Germline V gene data show CDR1 as MDHEN and CDR2 as SYDVKM. The CDR3 covers 13 residues. The trim removed 3 bases at V and 9 bases at J, leaving 8 bases unmatched. The CDR3 sequence is CASSFRQGVGQYF. CDR3 DNA: TGTGCCAGCAGTTTTAGACAGGGTGTGGGGCAGTACTTC.

The chain employs TRBV30 and TRBJ2-5; tentatively, D is TRBD2 (6 bases). The CDR3 has 13 residues. CDR1 GTSNPN and CDR2 SVGIG come from the germline V gene (reference sequence). Trimming cost V 0 bases and J 2 bases, with 7 bases left between them. This CDR3 is CAWSVGTQETQYF. The CDR3 DNA sequence: TGTGCCTGGAGTGTAGGGACTCAAGAGACCCAGTACTTC.

V gene TRBV19 combines with J gene TRBJ2-3, with a tentative D call TRBD2 (5 bases). Germline V lookup: CDR1 LNHDA, CDR2 SQIVND (reference sequence). V was clipped by 7 bases and J by 6 bases, with 8 bases between them. This CDR3 has 11 residues. This CDR3 is CASIEGDTQYF. CDR3 DNA sequence: TGTGCCAGTATCGAGGGCGATACGCAGTATTTT.

This clonotype was seen at least ten times. The rearrangement uses TRBV3-1 and TRBJ2-7, with 13 bases identical to TRBD2. The ends lost 1 base at V and 4 bases at J; junction bases unmatched: 10. The length of the CDR3 is 18 residues. Germline values: CDR1 LGHDT, CDR2 YNNKEL (reference sequence). CDR3 bases: TGTGCCAGCAGCCAAGCGAGACTAGCGGGAGGCCCACATTACGAGCAGTACTTC. Amino acids: CASSQARLAGGPHYEQYF.

A few counts support this clonotype. The rearrangement joins TRBV7-3 to TRBJ2-3; 10 bases align to TRBD2. The CDR3 extends over 20 amino acids. Germline V lookup: CDR1 SGHTA, CDR2 FQGTGA. V shed 3 bases, J shed 0 bases, and the junction held 15 bases outside the gene matches. CDR3 in DNA: TGTGCCAGCAGCTTTCAGGGTAACCTAGCGGGAGCGACTAGCACAGATACGCAGTATTTT. Translating gives CASSFQGNLAGATSTDTQYF. Full variable domain (missing parts from reference TRBV7-3 and TRBJ2-3): GAGVSQTPSNKVTEKGKYVELRCDPISGHTALYWYRQSLGQGPEFLIYFQGTGAADDSGLPNDRFFAVRPEGSVSTLKIQRTERGDSAVYLCASSFQGNLAGATSTDTQYFGPGTRLTVL.